Below are 28 T cell receptor beta chains sequenced from a single sample in a study of CD4 T cells in relation to SARS-CoV-2 and coronaviruses (dated by TCRdb to the early 2020s). Their antigen targets remain unknown. The library was obtained by the immunoSEQ multiplex PCR assay. Sourced from immuneACCESS, this table was stored by TCRdb with only in-frame sequences that have V and J called. A share of the clones is absent; for the studies checked, an unresolved V gene accounts for under half, and the remainder has no known explanation. The sample table lists approximately 25,000 clones, 73% of them with a count of one. Together, the top ten hold around 19% of the sample. CD4+ T cells from unexposed donors were collected before the COVID-19 pandemic (2011-2018). Following 10 days of culture, the EasySep CD4+ T cell isolation kit was used to isolate CD4+ T cells. Input material: CD4+ T cells from PBMCs, cultured in vitro. The receptors come from a human donor in good health.

The chain couples TRBV5-5 to TRBJ2-7; D may correspond to TRBD1 or TRBD2 (5 bases each). The V gene's germline CDR1 is SGHKS and CDR2 YYEKEE (reference sequence). V dropped 4 bases and J dropped 2 bases, with 16 bases sitting between them. This CDR3 has 15 residues. DNA of the CDR3: TGTGCCAGCAGCAAGACCGGGACCGCAACCTACGAGCAGTACTTC. The encoded protein is CASSKTGTATYEQYF.

The chain employs TRBV7-9 and TRBJ2-3; D gene uncertain. V was shortened by 4 bases and J by 10 bases, with 24 bases between the two germline ends. The germline gives CDR1 SEHNR, CDR2 FQNEAQ (reference sequence). The CDR3 has 16 residues. The CDR3 region has the DNA TGTGCCAGCAGCTACGACCCCGCCTACCGAGCAACCCCGCAGTATTTT. It translates to CASSYDPAYRATPQYF. Complete variable domain (other parts from reference TRBV7-9 and TRBJ2-3): DTGVSQNPRHKITKRGQNVTFRCDPISEHNRLYWYRQTLGQGPEFLTYFQNEAQLEKSRLLSDRFSAERPKGSFSTLEIQRTEQGDSAMYLCASSYDPAYRATPQYFGPGTRLTVL.

The rearrangement links TRBV28 to TRBJ2-2; unclear D gene. V shed 5 bases and J shed 2 bases, with 12 bases lying between them. This CDR3 spans 15 amino acids. CDR1 is MDHEN and CDR2 is SYDVKM in the germline V gene. CDR3 protein: CASSTQTDNTGELFF. The CDR3 nucleotides are TGTGCCAGCAGTACTCAGACTGACAACACCGGGGAGCTGTTTTTT.

The chain combines TRBV6-5 with TRBJ1-5; D is perhaps TRBD1 (6 bases). This CDR3 is 14 amino acids long. Trimming removed 5 bases at V and 7 bases at J, with 15 bases between. Germline lookup yields CDR1 MNHEY and CDR2 SVGAGI. CDR3 nucleotide sequence: TGTGCCAGCAGTCAGCAGGGGTTCGGGCAGCCCCAGCATTTT. Residues: CASSQQGFGQPQHF.

The V call is TRBV19, the J call TRBJ2-1, with 9 nucleotides matching TRBD2. Germline CDR1 is LNHDA and CDR2 is SQIVND (reference sequence). The CDR3 is 14 amino acids. After removal of 6 bases from V and 7 bases from J, the junction contained 7 bases not matched to a gene. The CDR3 loop reads CASRYAGGINEQFF. For the CDR3, the DNA is TGTGCCAGTAGATACGCGGGAGGGATTAATGAGCAGTTCTTC.

This clone was seen a handful of times. The chain combines TRBV10-1 with TRBJ2-3, with 9 bases aligning to TRBD2. V gave up 5 bases and J gave up 2 bases; unmatched junction bases: 8. The CDR3 runs 16 residues. Germline assignment: CDR1 WNHNN and CDR2 SYGVQD (reference sequence). CDR3 coding DNA: TGCGCCAGCAGTCCGACTCTAGCGGGACCCACAGATACGCAGTATTTT. Its protein product is CASSPTLAGPTDTQYF.

The CDR3 here is CASSKRSQGSGRTYEQYF. The CDR3 DNA reads as TGTGCCAGCAGCAAAAGGAGCCAGGGGAGCGGCCGTACCTACGAGCAGTACTTC. The rearrangement joins TRBV21-1 to TRBJ2-7; the table names TRBD1, a call not compared with the DNA. TRBV21-1 is a documented pseudogene. This CDR3 comprises 18 residues.

V usage is TRBV4-1 and J usage is TRBJ1-6; D unclear. This CDR3 has 17 amino acids. Germline lookup yields CDR1 MGHRA and CDR2 YSYEKL. The V end was cut by 4 bases, the J end by 5 bases, with 18 bases between. Here the CDR3 DNA reads TGCGCCAGCAGCCTCCTGGTCCCGCGGCCAGATAATTCACCCCTCCACTTT. Amino acids: CASSLLVPRPDNSPLHF.

As DNA, the CDR3 is TGTGCCAGCTCACTCTCCATCACAGATACGCAGTATTTT. Amino acid sequence: CASSLSITDTQYF. The V gene is TRBV18, the J gene TRBJ2-3, with no clear D. CDR1 and CDR2 (germline): KGHSH, LQKENI. Trimming shortened V by 4 bases and J by 2 bases, and 7 bases separated the two germline ends. The CDR3 sequence is 13 residues long. Together with reference TRBV18 and TRBJ2-3, the CDR3 gives the full variable domain: NAGVMQNPRHLVRRRGQEARLRCSPMKGHSHVYWYRQLPEEGLKFMVYLQKENIIDESGMPKERFSAEFPKEGPSILRIQQVVRGDSAAYFCASSLSITDTQYFGPGTRLTVL.

This chain joins TRBV11-2 and TRBJ1-3, with D uncertain. Germline CDR1 and CDR2: SGHAT and FQNNGV. V dropped 2 bases and J dropped 5 bases, with 7 bases sitting between them. This CDR3 is 13 amino acids long. The CDR3 spells CASSLFERNTIYF. In DNA, the CDR3 is TGTGCCAGCAGCTTATTTGAGAGAAACACCATATATTTT.

The chain combines TRBV18 with TRBJ1-1, with D possibly matching TRBD1 (6 bases). Germline loops: CDR1 KGHSH, CDR2 LQKENI. Trimming pared 8 bases from V and 7 bases from J, leaving 20 bases between. The CDR3 length is 14 residues. CDR3 sequence reads: CASPKNEGVSEAFF. CDR3 nucleotide sequence: TGTGCCAGCCCTAAAAATGAGGGGGTTAGTGAAGCTTTCTTT.

This clone was seen only a few times. This chain joins TRBV19 and TRBJ2-7; 11 nucleotides line up with TRBD2. CDR1 is LNHDA, CDR2 SQIVND, per germline (reference sequence). The CDR3 has 14 amino acids. V shed 5 bases, J shed 4 bases, and the junction held 4 bases outside the gene matches. The CDR3 sequence: CASSSASGRYEQYF. In DNA form, the CDR3 reads TGTGCCAGTAGTTCGGCTAGCGGGAGGTACGAGCAGTACTTC.

This sequence joins TRBV30 and TRBJ1-3; 7 bases are shared with TRBD1. CDR3 length: 14 amino acids. Unmatched junction bases numbered 5, after V lost 4 bases and J lost 2 bases. From germline, CDR1 is GTSNPN and CDR2 SVGIG (reference sequence). CDR3 loop: CAWNKGAAGNTIYF. The DNA for the CDR3 is TGTGCCTGGAACAAGGGGGCGGCTGGAAACACCATATATTTT.

V is TRBV14 and J is TRBJ2-7, with unresolved D. This CDR3 has 12 residues. V lost 4 bases and J 8 bases, leaving 12 bases between the germline ends. The germline V gene encodes CDR1 SGHDN and CDR2 FVKESK. CDR3 in amino acids: CASSPRSEKQYF. CDR3 DNA sequence: TGTGCCAGCAGCCCAAGATCAGAAAAGCAGTACTTC.

This clone has a handful of counts. This chain links TRBV5-1 with TRBJ2-7, with a weak D call TRBD2 (6 bases). The CDR3 totals 15 residues. V was pared by 0 bases and J by 5 bases, with 15 bases between. CDR1 SGHRS and CDR2 YFSETQ come from the germline V gene. CDR3 sequence: CASSLVPGTHNEQYF. The CDR3 coding sequence is TGCGCCAGCAGCTTGGTGCCAGGGACTCACAACGAGCAGTACTTC.

There are a few counts of this clone. The chain joins TRBV18 to TRBJ2-2; D tentatively fits TRBD1 or TRBD2 (5 bases each). The V gene's germline CDR1 is KGHSH and CDR2 LQKENI. The CDR3 runs 16 residues. Trimming removed 1 base at V and 4 bases at J, with 13 bases between. The CDR3 loop is CASSPRSGQPTGELFF. CDR3 in DNA: TGTGCCAGCTCACCACGCAGCGGACAACCCACCGGGGAGCTGTTTTTT.

This rearrangement joins TRBV27 to TRBJ1-2, with D perhaps matching TRBD1 (6 bases). The CDR3 covers 15 residues. The germline V gene has CDR1 MNHEY and CDR2 SMNVEV (reference sequence). Trimming left V 3 bases short and J 5 bases short, with 16 bases between. The CDR3 DNA reads TGTGCCAGCAGTTTTCGGGTCGGACAGATTTATGGCTACACCTTC. This codes for CASSFRVGQIYGYTF.

This clone was counted a few times. The gene calls are TRBV2 and TRBJ1-5, with a tentative D call TRBD1 (6 bases). The V gene lost 6 bases and the J gene lost 7 bases, with 16 bases spanning the gap. The V gene's germline CDR1 is SNHLY and CDR2 FYNNEI. The CDR3 is 14 amino acids. CDR3 sequence reads: CASRNGQSGQPQHF. In DNA form, the CDR3 reads TGTGCCAGCAGGAACGGACAGAGTGGGCAGCCCCAGCATTTT.

This chain connects TRBV5-4 to TRBJ2-1; a possible D gene is TRBD1 (7 bases). The V gene lost 3 bases and the J gene lost 7 bases, with 14 bases spanning the gap. The CDR3 is 14 amino acids. CDR1 is SGHNT, CDR2 YYREEE, per germline (reference sequence). Written as DNA, the CDR3 is TGTGCCAGCAGCTCGCCGGAGGGGGCAAATGAGCAGTTCTTC. It encodes CASSSPEGANEQFF.

This chain joins TRBV6-2 or TRBV6-3 and TRBJ1-5; weak D call: TRBD1 (6 bases). The V end was cut by 5 bases, the J end by 5 bases, with 19 bases between. The CDR3 is 16 residues long. CDR1 and CDR2 (germline): MNHEY, SVGEGT. The CDR3 loop is CASSARGLGPHQPQHF. The DNA of the CDR3 is TGTGCCAGCAGTGCTCGGGGGCTGGGTCCCCATCAGCCCCAGCATTTT.

V usage is TRBV7-8 and J usage is TRBJ1-3, with 7 nucleotides matching TRBD1. The germline V gene encodes CDR1 SGHVS and CDR2 FQNEAQ. This CDR3 is built from 15 residues. With 5 bases clipped from V and 1 base from J, the junction kept 5 bases outside the gene matches. For the CDR3, the DNA is TGTGCCAGCAGCCCGGGACAGTCTTCTGGAAACACCATATATTTT. It yields the protein CASSPGQSSGNTIYF.

Only a few counts were recorded for this clone. CDR3 sequence reads: CASRTGMNTEAFF. The CDR3, as DNA: TGTGCCAGCAGAACAGGGATGAACACTGAAGCTTTCTTT. The V gene is TRBV3-1 (or the pseudogene TRBV3-2), the J gene TRBJ1-1, with a weak D call TRBD1 (6 bases). V lost 6 bases and J lost 0, with 8 bases in between. CDR3 size: 13 residues. Germline assignment: CDR1 LGHDT and CDR2 YNNKEL (reference sequence).

The chain has TRBV6-5 and TRBJ1-5, with TRBD1 matching over 9 bases. The CDR3 length is 14 residues. In germline, CDR1 is MNHEY, CDR2 SVGAGI. The V segment lost 2 bases and the J segment 5 bases; nucleotides outside the gene matches: 1. The CDR3 nucleotides read TGTGCCAGCAGTTACCGGGACAGGGATCAGCCCCAGCATTTT. Its translation is CASSYRDRDQPQHF.

The sample holds a few counts of this clone. The genes are TRBV28 and TRBJ1-1; no clear D. V was trimmed by 6 bases and J by 0 bases, leaving 8 bases between them. The CDR3 has 13 residues. From germline, CDR1 is MDHEN and CDR2 SYDVKM. The CDR3 region has the DNA TGTGCCAGCAGCCCACGGGTGAACACTGAAGCTTTCTTT. Translated: CASSPRVNTEAFF.

The chain recombines TRBV12-5 with TRBJ2-5; possibly TRBD1 for D (6 bases). Germline values: CDR1 LGHNT, CDR2 FRNRAP. The CDR3 consists of 11 residues. Trimming removed 6 bases from V and 7 bases from J, with 9 bases in between. CDR3 bases: TGTGCTAGTGGGACCAGGGGGACCCAGTACTTC. Amino acids: CASGTRGTQYF.

This chain joins TRBV3-1 (or the pseudogene TRBV3-2) and TRBJ1-3; 9 bases line up with TRBD1. The junction had 18 bases not matched to a gene; V was cut back by 3 bases and J by 9 bases. The CDR3 runs to 18 residues. CDR1 LGHDT and CDR2 YNNKEL come from the germline V gene (reference sequence). The CDR3 DNA sequence: TGTGCCAGCAGCCAGCTCACCGGGACAGGGTCTAGTGGGAGCACCATATATTTT. Protein product: CASSQLTGTGSSGSTIYF.

This clone rates as large. The V and J genes are TRBV6-2 or TRBV6-3 and TRBJ1-2; no clear D gene. The germline V gene has CDR1 MNHEY and CDR2 SVGEGT. The CDR3 loop spans 16 amino acids. The V end lost 4 bases, the J end lost 4 bases, and 19 bases lay between the germline ends. CDR3: CASSSSGLTRSYGYTF. The CDR3 DNA follows: TGTGCCAGCAGTTCCTCGGGTCTCACTAGGTCCTATGGCTACACCTTC.

V is TRBV20-1 and J is TRBJ1-2, with D unresolved. V dropped 3 bases and J dropped 3 bases, with 11 bases sitting between them. The CDR3 runs 13 residues. Germline CDR1 reads DFQATT; CDR2 reads SNEGSKA (reference sequence). CDR3 coding DNA: TGCAGTGCTAGTAGTCCGGTGGACTATGGCTACACCTTC. Amino acids: CSASSPVDYGYTF.